Reported below is one T cell receptor beta chain. The data were taken from a study of blood T cell repertoires in COVID-19. Across the whole study: Some COVID-19 samples were acute and others convalescent; all came from the United States, Italy and Spain. Sources were T cells, B-cell-depleted T cells, or PBMCs; the material itself was cDNA or gDNA.

Authors' processing steps: Counts of nucleated cells, estimated from reference gene primer amplification, were obtained. The repertoire was sequenced with immunoSEQ multiplex PCR; TCRdb's copy has only in-frame clones and lacks some. V and J calls and clone size are as listed in that table; D and trimming were resolved from the DNA. This table has tens of thousands of clones, roughly 84% appearing once. CDR3 length: 16 amino acids. Germline V lookup: CDR1 MNHEY, CDR2 SVGEGT. V shed 5 bases, J shed 4 bases, and the junction held 9 bases outside the gene matches. V usage is TRBV6-2 or TRBV6-3 and J usage is TRBJ2-1, with 9 bases matching TRBD2. The receptor was isolated from a man aged 45-65 years with acute or convalescent COVID-19. Material for sequencing was peripheral blood. CDR3 in DNA: TGTGCCAGCAGTAAGGAAGCGGGAGGATGGTACAATGAGCAGTTCTTC. It is translated as CASSKEAGGWYNEQFF.